This T cell receptor (beta chain) appears in the sequencing data of a study of glioma-infiltrating T cells (dated by TCRdb to 2015 to 2016). Context from the whole study: Glioma tissue, non-neoplastic brain tissue and matched peripheral blood mononuclear cells were used as sources from which TCR alpha- and beta-chain repertoires were sequenced. To measure how far tissue and blood T-cell populations diverged, each tissue-infiltrating repertoire was compared against the peripheral blood repertoire of the same patient. Three low-grade glioma patients, seven or eight primary glioblastoma patients, and three non-glioma patients who contributed non-neoplastic brain tissue made up the paired cohort.

The iRepertoire nested amplicon-rescue multiplex PCR (arm-PCR) platform was used to amplify TCR alpha and beta CDR3 regions from RNA. The input for one-step reverse transcription and amplification was about 100-400 ng of either tissue mRNA or PBMC total RNA. Following bead purification, Illumina adapters were added by a secondary multiplex PCR, and the libraries were gel-purified between 200 and 400 bp. The libraries contained internal 6-nucleotide barcodes that were used for demultiplexing. Sequencing of the libraries was done on an Illumina MiSeq using 2x220 or 2x250 nucleotide paired-end reads. In the paper's pipeline: FLASH 1.2.11 was used to merge paired reads, and BWA-MEM then aligned the reads to the GRCh37 human genome before TRA and TRB reads were extracted. For V and J assignment, an IMGT-derived reference of cassette sequences and CDR3 motifs that included pseudogenes was used. Reads were translated in three frames, and productive CDR3s were defined by a C…FGXG motif without stop codons. A clonotype was defined as a unique combination of a V-J cassette pair and a CDR3 amino acid sequence. Filtering of reads was based on Hamming distance, with the threshold set by the sequence error rate of each sample in mapped regions. The public reads were reanalyzed by TCRdb: fastp trimming at Q25, MiXCR alignment, in-frame beta chains only. When rows share a CDR3 protein, they turn into one entry using the most common DNA and genes. These V and J calls derive from TCRdb rather than the authors' analysis. The sample table contains more than 95,000 distinct CDR3 sequences; only one count was recorded for around 23% of them. Roughly 15% of the sample is taken by the ten largest.

CDR1 and CDR2, per the germline V gene (reference sequence), are DFQATT and SNEGSKA. The CDR3, cysteine through phenylalanine, is 17 amino acids long. The CDR3 DNA has 51 bases and is translated from base 1. V trim: 5 bases; J trim: 5 bases; unmatched bases: 13. Study-wide conclusions, independent of this receptor: VJ-independent divergence between tissue and blood was below expectation in non-neoplastic patients but above expectation in all gliomas, especially low-grade gliomas. Very few CDR3 sequences were found to be shared between tissue and blood, and this scarcity was attributed to high CDR3 diversity and limited sampling. Group comparisons were based on small numbers of patients: three non-neoplastic, three low-grade glioma and 7 to 9 glioblastoma patients.

Ten or more counts support this clonotype. This receptor's antigen is unknown. Base qualities are not recorded, but no much larger clone differs from it by a single base. This TCR was sampled from a human donor with low-grade glioma or glioblastoma, undergoing nonglioma brain surgery, or in good health (not recorded which). Recombination joined TRBV20-1 with TRBJ2-2, and TRBD2 aligns with 11 junction nucleotides. Sequences were obtained from glioma tissue, nonneoplastic brain tissue, or PBMCs (not recorded which). At the DNA level, the sequence is TGCAGTGCTGAAACACTAGCGGGAGATAGTAGGACCGGGGAGCTGTTTTTT. It encodes CSAETLAGDSRTGELFF.